This T cell receptor (beta chain) was found in a study of shared clonotypes between healthy human individuals (dated by TCRdb to about 2020). At the level of the whole study: Two women and a few men aged 18 to 49 years were included in the cohort. For each donor, three plates each were used for CD4 naive and CD4 memory, two plates were used for CD8 naive, and one plate was used for CD8 memory. To estimate repertoire size and how much clonotypes are shared between individuals, the study performed deep sequencing of blood TCR repertoires from about five healthy adults. To increase sequencing depth and limit assay-specific biases, TCR repertoire library preparation and sequencing were carried out by different laboratories using diverse techniques. Leukapheresis yielded between about 0.8 and 8.9 billion PBMCs per donor.

The CDR3 runs 17 residues from the cysteine to the phenylalanine. The entry retains the CDR3 DNA only, 51 bases that are in frame from base 1. Trimming accounts for 2 bases at V and 2 bases at J, while the number of junction bases matched to no gene is 5. The germline V gene specifies SGHVS as CDR1 and FNYEAQ as CDR2. A remark on this clone: The clone's antigen remains unknown. Per-base qualities were not stored, and no clone one base away is much larger.

TCR CDR3 regions were amplified from genomic DNA by multiplex PCR using the deep immunoSEQ assay. For each cell subset, the extracted genomic DNA was distributed evenly across all wells of several immunoSEQ 96-well plates, and each plate served as one replicate. For sorted subsets, around 200 ng genomic DNA, equal to tens of thousands of T cell genomes, was loaded into each replicate PCR. Purified libraries were quantified with a Qubit 3.0 fluorometer, sized on a Bioanalyzer 2100, and re-quantified with the KAPA Library Quantification kit. Each immunoSEQ 96-well plate was sequenced on its own single-read 150-cycle Illumina NextSeq 550 flow cell. The original pipeline was this. Because the immunoSEQ output included only junctional sequences and no quality scores, the filtering could not be the same as the filtering used for full-length reads. To assign V/J genes and CDR3, sequences were annotated against IMGT germline references using PyIR, a Python wrapper for IgBLAST v1.9. Reads were filtered out if the reads had weak V/J assignments (E-value above 1e-6), no CDR3, stop codons, out-of-frame junctions, or ambiguous translated residues. A V3J clonotype was defined by an identical inferred V gene, J gene, and CDR3 amino acid sequence. Percentage overlap between repertoires was computed as shared unique clonotypes divided by the size of the smaller repertoire. Richness of each repertoire was evaluated using RTK rarefaction, the Chao1 estimator, and Recon v2.1 estimates of unobserved clonotypes. Generation probabilities were computed with OLGA for all TCRbeta clonotypes obtained by the gDNA method from several donors. What TCRdb holds here is the immuneACCESS table cut down to in-frame rearrangements. Part of the clones is not present; checked against another copy, under half of the missing clones reflect an unresolved V gene, and the others are unexplained. The V and J calls and clone size are taken from that table; D and trimming were inferred from the DNA. This sample gives 450,000 to 700,000 clones in total; roughly 95% of them show up just once. The ten most abundant clones make up about 0.11% of the sample.

Broader findings and caveats from the paper: Clonotypes shared by all four sorted-subset donors showed higher generation probabilities than non-shared clonotypes. The small number of donors limited the genetic and exposure-history diversity represented. Across four donors, 5% to 6% of naive CD4, more than 3% of naive CD8, 2% to 2.5% of memory CD4, and approximately 0.4% of memory CD8 clonotypes were shared. Pairwise subsampling indicated that sequencing depth was expected to affect the degree of clonotype sharing among donors. Rarefaction of sorted-subset datasets indicated incomplete sequencing despite the large sequencing depth. Sampling was limited to blood, and TCR repertoires in tissue likely differ from TCR repertoires in blood. Naive subsets generally had larger estimated clonotype richness than memory subsets.

CD8 naive samples were CD45RO-negative cells positively selected for CCR7, giving a CD45RA+CCR7+ population that excluded TemRA cells. The donors were healthy, HIV-negative adults who had no recently reported acute infections or vaccinations. Every donor was a Caucasian adult living in Nashville, Tennessee, USA. Blood was obtained by leukapheresis, after which PBMCs were separated by Ficoll-Histopaque density gradient centrifugation and cryopreserved in liquid nitrogen vapor phase. Analytical flow cytometry was used to check the purity and quantity of each magnetically sorted T cell population. Each sorted fraction had its genomic DNA isolated and then quantified by UV absorbance on a Nanodrop 2000c.

The sample was naive CD8+ T cells sorted from blood. In the paper's terms, the cell subset or site label means: CD45RA+CCR7+. This clonotype was sampled from a woman between 25 and 40 years old in good health. The chain links TRBV7-6 with TRBJ2-1, with TRBD2 identical over 11 junction bases. The nucleotide sequence is given as TGTGCCAGCAGCTTACGGCTAGCGGGAGGTCCCTACAATGAGCAGTTCTTC. Its protein product is CASSLRLAGGPYNEQFF. Outside the CDR3, residues come from the reference TRBV7-6 and TRBJ2-1 proteins, so the full variable domain is: GAGVSQSPRYKVTKRGQDVALRCDPISGHVSLYWYRQALGQGPEFLTYFNYEAQQDKSGLPNDRFSAERPEGSISTLTIQRTEQRDSAMYRCASSLRLAGGPYNEQFFGPGTRLTVL.